Shown below are 21 T cell receptor beta chains from a single sample sequenced in a study of blood T cell repertoires in COVID-19. TCRdb keeps only in-frame clones here, not all; method: immunoSEQ multiplex PCR. The data show roughly 86,000 clones, 85% seen once. Sequencing was carried out using peripheral blood. These receptors all stem from a man aged 50-59 years with acute or convalescent COVID-19.

The chain has TRBV11-1 and TRBJ2-5; D gene uncertain. Germline values: CDR1 SGHAT, CDR2 FQDESV (reference sequence). V lost 0 bases to trimming and J lost 5 bases, with 10 bases between them. This CDR3 is 14 amino acids long. DNA for the CDR3: TGTGCCAGCAGCTTAGCGTGGCAGGTCGAGACCCAGTACTTC. Translating it yields CASSLAWQVETQYF. Drawing the rest from reference TRBV11-1 and TRBJ2-5, the complete variable domain is EAEVAQSPRYKITEKSQAVAFWCDPISGHATLYWYRQILGQGPELLVQFQDESVVDDSQLPKDRFSAERLKGVDSTLKIQPAELGDSAMYLCASSLAWQVETQYFGPGTRLLVL.

The chain joins TRBV14 to TRBJ1-1; weak D call: TRBD1 (5 bases). V lost 0 bases to trimming and J lost 7 bases, with 15 bases between them. This CDR3 is built from 15 residues. The V gene's germline CDR1 is SGHDN and CDR2 FVKESK. The CDR3 loop is CASSQDPGVIGEAFF. The CDR3 DNA is TGTGCCAGCAGCCAAGACCCGGGGGTGATTGGTGAAGCTTTCTTT.

This chain connects TRBV5-5 to TRBJ2-6; unclear D gene. Trimming took 0 bases from V and 2 from J, leaving 9 bases between them. The germline V gene has CDR1 SGHKS and CDR2 YYEKEE (reference sequence). The CDR3 loop spans 16 amino acids. As DNA, the CDR3 is TGTGCCAGCAGCTTGGCGCGTTTGGCTGGGGCCAACGTCCTGACTTTC. As protein: CASSLARLAGANVLTF.

This rearrangement joins TRBV28 to TRBJ1-2; 9 bases map to TRBD1. Trimming removed 5 bases from V and 4 bases from J; junction bases left unmatched: 5. CDR1 is MDHEN, CDR2 SYDVKM, per germline. The CDR3 has 14 amino acids. The CDR3: CASSPGTGIYGYTF. DNA of the CDR3: TGTGCCAGCAGTCCCGGGACAGGGATCTATGGCTACACCTTC.

This clone was counted once. V usage is TRBV9 and J usage is TRBJ2-1; 8 bases match TRBD2. The CDR3 spans 16 residues. The germline V gene encodes CDR1 SGDLS and CDR2 YYNGEE. V shed 0 bases, J shed 6 bases, and the junction held 8 bases outside the gene matches. The CDR3 DNA sequence: TGTGCCAGCAGCGTAGAAGGAATAGCGGGAATCAATGAGCAGTTCTTC. Encoded protein: CASSVEGIAGINEQFF.

The V and J genes are TRBV7-2 and TRBJ1-2; D gene unclear. Germline-derived CDR1 and CDR2 are SGHTA and FQGNSA. V dropped 2 bases and J dropped 4 bases, with 11 bases sitting between them. The CDR3 contains 14 residues. The CDR3 loop is CASSLTAGAYGYTF. CDR3 in DNA: TGTGCCAGCAGCTTAACGGCCGGAGCCTATGGCTACACCTTC.

The chain couples TRBV4-1 to TRBJ2-3, with D possibly matching TRBD1 (6 bases). Germline lookup yields CDR1 MGHRA and CDR2 YSYEKL. The CDR3 is made up of 15 amino acids. The V end lost 0 bases, the J end lost 1 base, and 8 bases lay between the germline ends. The CDR3 region has the DNA TGCGCCAGCAGCCAAGAACAGGGTCGCACAGATACGCAGTATTTT. Its translation: CASSQEQGRTDTQYF.

The chain recombines TRBV6-5 with TRBJ1-6, with D tentatively TRBD1 (5 bases). CDR1 MNHEY and CDR2 SVGAGI come from the germline V gene. V was pared by 0 bases and J by 6 bases, with 6 bases between. The CDR3 consists of 14 residues. CDR3 nucleotides: TGTGCCAGCAGTTACTCCCAGGGTAATTCACCCCTCCACTTT. Amino acids: CASSYSQGNSPLHF.

The CDR3 reads CASSTGQASYGYTF. The CDR3 coding sequence is TGTGCCAGTAGTACCGGACAGGCCAGCTATGGCTACACCTTC. The V gene is TRBV19, the J gene TRBJ1-2, with 7 bases fitting TRBD1. The J segment lost 4 bases and the V segment lost 4 bases, leaving 6 bases of the junction unmatched. This CDR3 region has 14 residues. Germline V CDR1 and CDR2: LNHDA, SQIVND (reference sequence).

The V call is TRBV4-3, the J call TRBJ2-4; maybe TRBD2 (6 bases). V gave up 3 bases and J gave up 0 bases, with 12 bases separating them. Germline-derived CDR1 and CDR2 are LGHNA and YSLEER. The CDR3 length is 16 residues. CDR3: CASSQDPGVAKNIQYF. In nucleotides, the CDR3 is TGCGCCAGCAGCCAGGACCCGGGAGTAGCCAAAAACATTCAGTACTTC.

This clone has a single count. The chain joins TRBV5-1 to TRBJ1-3; D gene ambiguous. In germline, CDR1 is SGHRS, CDR2 YFSETQ. Trimming cost V 0 bases and J 0 bases, with 10 bases left between them. The CDR3 has 16 residues. CDR3 region: CASSLEGRSSGNTIYF. The CDR3 DNA is TGCGCCAGCAGCTTGGAAGGCAGGTCCTCTGGAAACACCATATATTTT.

This rearrangement joins TRBV6-6 to TRBJ1-5; maybe TRBD1 (6 bases). The germline gives CDR1 MNHNY, CDR2 SVGAGI (reference sequence). The CDR3 loop spans 14 amino acids. The V and J ends lost 6 bases and 7 bases respectively, with 16 bases between them. CDR3 nucleotides: TGTGCCAGCAGAGACCCCGGCAGGGGCCAGCCCCAGCATTTT. It codes for CASRDPGRGQPQHF.

This chain connects TRBV5-6 to TRBJ2-7, with D uncertain. Looked up from germline, CDR1 is SGHDT and CDR2 is YYEEEE. This CDR3 comprises 12 residues. The germline V and J ends were trimmed by 5 bases and 3 bases, with 9 bases remaining between them. CDR3 sequence: CASSRRFYEQYF. CDR3 bases: TGTGCCAGCAGTCGCAGATTCTACGAGCAGTACTTC.

The rearrangement joins TRBV4-3 to TRBJ1-4; 7 bases align to TRBD1. From germline, CDR1 is LGHNA and CDR2 YSLEER. With 2 bases clipped from V and 4 bases from J, the junction kept 4 bases outside the gene matches. The length of the CDR3 is 15 residues. The chain's CDR3 is CASSQPGGVNEKLFF. The CDR3 nucleotides read TGCGCCAGCAGCCAACCAGGGGGAGTTAATGAAAAACTGTTTTTT.

V is TRBV6-6 and J is TRBJ2-7, with 9 positions matching TRBD1. The germline V gene has CDR1 MNHNY and CDR2 SVGAGI (reference sequence). The trim removed 6 bases at V and 3 bases at J, leaving 9 bases unmatched. CDR3 length equals 15 residues. The DNA for the CDR3 is TGTGCCAGCAGACACCCGGGACAGGGACTCTACGAGCAGTACTTC. Translating it yields CASRHPGQGLYEQYF.

The chain links TRBV2 to TRBJ1-1, with D maybe TRBD1 (5 bases). Trimming removed 6 bases from V and 1 base from J, with 9 bases in between. The length of the CDR3 is 13 residues. Per the germline V gene, CDR1 is SNHLY and CDR2 is FYNNEI. Written as DNA, the CDR3 is TGTGCCAGCAGACAGGATCAGAACACTGAAGCTTTCTTT. Translating gives CASRQDQNTEAFF.

J is TRBJ2-1 and V is TRBV10-3; the D gene is possibly TRBD2 (6 bases). V was cut by 10 bases and J by 8 bases, with 15 bases left in between. The CDR3 consists of 12 residues. Germline V gene lookup returns CDR1 ENHRY and CDR2 SYGVKD. CDR3 sequence: CATAIRGDEQFF. The CDR3 coding sequence is TGTGCCACGGCCATACGCGGGGATGAGCAGTTCTTC.

This clone has only one observation. The genes are TRBV5-1 and TRBJ2-2; a possible D gene is TRBD1 (5 bases). The CDR3 totals 15 residues. V was pared by 0 bases and J by 1 base, with 7 bases between. Germline CDR1 and CDR2: SGHRS and YFSETQ. CDR3 region: CASSLVGQNTGELFF. The CDR3 nucleotides are TGCGCCAGCAGCTTGGTAGGACAGAACACCGGGGAGCTGTTTTTT.

This clone was seen once. The rearrangement uses TRBV3-1 (or the pseudogene TRBV3-2) and TRBJ1-1; 9 bases are shared with TRBD1. This CDR3 spans 15 amino acids. From germline, CDR1 is LGHDT and CDR2 YNNKEL (reference sequence). The J segment lost 0 bases and the V segment lost 3 bases, leaving 2 bases of the junction unmatched. The CDR3 bases are TGTGCCAGCAGCCAGGACAGGGGATTGAACACTGAAGCTTTCTTT. This sequence encodes CASSQDRGLNTEAFF.

The chain carries TRBV5-6 and TRBJ2-2, with 10 bases matching TRBD2. The CDR3 loop spans 16 amino acids. The V segment lost 2 bases and the J segment 3 bases; nucleotides outside the gene matches: 4. The germline V gene encodes CDR1 SGHDT and CDR2 YYEEEE. CDR3 loop: CASSLSGTSDTGELFF. The DNA for the CDR3 is TGTGCCAGCAGCTTATCAGGGACTAGCGACACCGGGGAGCTGTTTTTT.

The J gene is TRBJ1-2, the V gene TRBV4-2; 10 positions agree with TRBD1. The ends lost 0 bases at V and 4 bases at J; junction bases unmatched: 8. The CDR3 totals 17 residues. Germline CDR1 LGHNA, CDR2 YNFKEQ. CDR3 in amino acids: CASSQDGSDRGSYGYTF. The CDR3 DNA sequence: TGTGCCAGCAGCCAAGATGGGTCGGACAGGGGGTCCTATGGCTACACCTTC.